Listed below are T cell receptor beta chains from one sample, sequenced in a study of Ad26.COV2.S vaccination and SARS-CoV-2 variants. Clones were read by immunoSEQ multiplex PCR, and TCRdb kept only the in-frame ones, dropping some. Here the sample spans hundreds of thousands of clones, 75% to 90% being singletons. This specimen consisted of peripheral blood, obtained in a trial of Ad26.COV2.S vaccine versus placebo. The receptors here all came from a person between 18 and 65 years old who received the Ad26.COV2.S COVID-19 vaccine or a placebo. Both conserved end residues are part of each CDR3. A D gene is named only where the DNA matches it firmly. Clone size is shown for a subset of rows, as once, few, many or a class of expanded clone.

>TRBJ1-5|TRBD1|TRBV6-5|-
TGTGCCAGCAGAGGACAGGGGGCATGGGGTCAGCCCCAGCATTTT
CASRGQGAWGQPQHF
>TRBJ2-3|-|TRBV4-3|-
TGCGCCAGCAGCCAAGGCGAGTTCCATACGCAGTATTTT
CASSQGEFHTQYF
>TRBJ1-1|-|TRBV6-5|-
TGTGCCAGCAACGTGGGGGGGAACACTGAAGCTTTCTTT
CASNVGGNTEAFF
>TRBJ1-5|-|TRBV28|-
TGTGCCAGCAATCCACGAGGTCAGCCCCAGCATTTT
CASNPRGQPQHF
>TRBJ1-2|TRBD1|TRBV19|-
TGTGCCAGTAGTATTTGGGACAGGGGTTACTATGGCTACACCTTC
CASSIWDRGYYGYTF
>TRBJ2-3|-|TRBV12-5|-
TGTGCTAGTGGTTTGAGGGGGGGCGATAGGACAGATACGCAGTATTTT
CASGLRGGDRTDTQYF
>TRBJ1-4|-|TRBV7-9|-
TGTGCCAGCAGCAGGGGGTGGGGCGGATATAATGAAAAACTGTTTTTT
CASSRGWGGYNEKLFF
>TRBJ2-7|-|TRBV19|-
TGTGCCAGTAGTGGGGGGACTCGGCGGGAGCAGTACTTC
CASSGGTRREQYF
>TRBJ1-5|-|TRBV18|-
TGTGCCAGCTCACCACACCTAAATCAGCCCCAGCATTTT
CASSPHLNQPQHF
>TRBJ1-2|TRBD1|TRBV19|-
TGTGCCAGTAGAACTGGACAGGCCTATGGCTACACCTTC
CASRTGQAYGYTF
>TRBJ2-1|TRBD2|TRBV27|-
TGTGCCAGCAGCCGACTAGCGGGAGACCTCATTGGCAATGAGCAGTTCTTC
CASSRLAGDLIGNEQFF
>TRBJ2-1|-|TRBV7-9|-
TGTGCCAGCAGCTTAGACTTGAGAGGTTCCTACAATGAGCAGTTCTTC
CASSLDLRGSYNEQFF
>TRBJ2-4|TRBD1|TRBV18|-
TGTGCCAGCTCACCAAGGACAGGGGGCGCGAACATTCAGTACTTC
CASSPRTGGANIQYF
>TRBJ2-1|-|TRBV13|once
TGTGCCAGCAGCTTAGTCGGGAGCTACAATGAGCAGTTCTTC
CASSLVGSYNEQFF
>TRBJ2-1|TRBD2|TRBV25-1|-
TGTGCCAGCAGTGGAAGTAGCGGGAGGGGGTCCTACAATGAGCAGTTCTTC
CASSGSSGRGSYNEQFF
>TRBJ2-2|TRBD2|TRBV6-5|-
TGTGCCAGCAGGGTAGCGGGAAGCACCGGGGAGCTGTTTTTT
CASRVAGSTGELFF
>TRBJ1-2|-|TRBV7-2|-
TGTGCCAGCAGCTTAGGGTCGATGGGGGCAAGTGGGTATGGCTACACCTTC
CASSLGSMGASGYGYTF
>TRBJ1-2|TRBD1|TRBV4-1|-
TGCGCCAGCAGCTGGACAGGGGGCGACGGCTATGGCTACACCTTC
CASSWTGGDGYGYTF
>TRBJ1-1|-|TRBV5-1|-
TGCGCCAGCAGCTTGGCCGCGGGAGCGAACACTGAAGCTTTCTTT
CASSLAAGANTEAFF
>TRBJ1-6|TRBD1|TRBV7-2|-
TGTGCCAGCAGCCTACAGGGGACGGAAAATTCACCCCTCCACTTT
CASSLQGTENSPLHF
>TRBJ1-4|-|TRBV5-1|-
TGCGCCAGCAGCTTCAACCGGGCCTCGAATGAAAAACTGTTTTTT
CASSFNRASNEKLFF
>TRBJ1-3|TRBD1|TRBV5-6|-
TGTGCCAGCAGCTTTCAGGGGGCTGGAAACACCATATATTTT
CASSFQGAGNTIYF
>TRBJ1-6|TRBD1|TRBV4-3|-
TGCGCCAGCAGCCAAGATGCACCCCGACAGGGGGCAATTTATTCACCCCTCCACTTT
CASSQDAPRQGAIYSPLHF
>TRBJ1-4|-|TRBV20-1|-
TGCAGTGCCCGTCGGGGGCCGGCCGGCTTTTTT
CSARRGPAGFF
>TRBJ2-1|-|TRBV4-1|-
TGCGCCAGCAGCGCTGGACCGATATCCTACAATGAGCAGTTCTTC
CASSAGPISYNEQFF
>TRBJ1-1|-|TRBV15|-
TGTGCCACCAGCAGAGATATAGGACAGTACACTGAAGCTTTCTTT
CATSRDIGQYTEAFF
>TRBJ2-1|TRBD2|TRBV4-3|-
TGCGCCAGCAGCCTCTTGACTAGCGGGGGAGTCGAGCAGTTCTTC
CASSLLTSGGVEQFF
>TRBJ2-1|TRBD2|TRBV5-1|few
TGCGCCAGCAGCTTGGTAGCGGGGGCCTACAATGAGCAGTTCTTC
CASSLVAGAYNEQFF
>TRBJ2-5|TRBD2|TRBV28|-
TGTGCCAGCAGTTTGCCGACGGGAGGTGTGGAGACCCAGTACTTC
CASSLPTGGVETQYF
>TRBJ1-1|-|TRBV27|-
TGTGCCAGCAGTTTCCTTCCGGGATTTGAAGCTTTCTTT
CASSFLPGFEAFF
>TRBJ1-4|-|TRBV18|-
TGTGCCAGCTCCCCCGGGGCCCCACGGGGTGAAAAACTGTTTTTT
CASSPGAPRGEKLFF
>TRBJ2-5|-|TRBV5-1|-
TGCGCCAGCAGCTTGGTGGCGGAGACCCAGTACTTC
CASSLVAETQYF
>TRBJ2-1|TRBD2|TRBV14|-
TGTGCCAGCAGCCAATTACTAGCGAAGAATGAGCAGTTCTTC
CASSQLLAKNEQFF
>TRBJ1-6|-|TRBV12-3/TRBV12-4|once
TGTGCCAGCAGTTTCTCTATCTCACCCCTCCACTTT
CASSFSISPLHF
>TRBJ2-2|-|TRBV9|-
TGTGCCAGCAGCGAGATAGCGAACACCGGGGAGCTGTTTTTT
CASSEIANTGELFF
>TRBJ1-3|TRBD1|TRBV2|-
TGTGCCAGCAGCCAGGGGGCGCTCGGAAACACCATATATTTT
CASSQGALGNTIYF
>TRBJ2-5|-|TRBV28|-
TGTGCCAGCAGTTATAGACAGTATCAGACCCAGTACTTC
CASSYRQYQTQYF
>TRBJ1-2|-|TRBV28|-
TGTGCCAGCACAACCCCAGGACTTATATACCTGGGGGGTGGCTACACCTTC
CASTTPGLIYLGGGYTF
>TRBJ2-3|-|TRBV4-3|once
TGCGCCAGCAGCCAAGCTGAAGGACTACTGACGCAGTATTTT
CASSQAEGLLTQYF
>TRBJ2-2|-|TRBV25-1|-
TGTGCCAGCAGTGAATATACAGTAGTGGGGGAGCTGTTTTTT
CASSEYTVVGELFF
>TRBJ2-7|-|TRBV6-1|-
TGTGCCAGCAGTGATTACGACGGATCCTACGAGCAGTACTTC
CASSDYDGSYEQYF
>TRBJ1-1|TRBD1|TRBV5-1|-
TGCGCCAGCAGCACAACCGGGACAGGGGTCCCTGAAGCTTTCTTT
CASSTTGTGVPEAFF
>TRBJ2-7|-|TRBV2|once
TGTGCCAGCAGGCCGGGGTGGATCAACGAGCAGTACTTC
CASRPGWINEQYF
>TRBJ2-2|TRBD1|TRBV27|-
TGTGCCAGCAGTTCCGCGACAGGGTTCCACACCGGGGAGCTGTTTTTT
CASSSATGFHTGELFF
>TRBJ1-2|-|TRBV7-2|-
TGTGCCAGCAGCCCGTACTACAGAGGGGCCTGGGGCTACACCTTC
CASSPYYRGAWGYTF
>TRBJ1-3|-|TRBV18|-
TGTGCCAGCTCAAGTAGAAAGGATTTTGGAAACACCATATATTTT
CASSSRKDFGNTIYF
>TRBJ1-2|TRBD1|TRBV24-1|-
TGTGCCACCAGTGATCCACCCGGGACAGGGGGCAACTATGGCTACACCTTC
CATSDPPGTGGNYGYTF
>TRBJ1-5|-|TRBV7-6|-
TGTGCCAGCAGCCCTGGGTGGAATCAGCCCCAGCATTTT
CASSPGWNQPQHF
>TRBJ2-5|TRBD2|TRBV18|-
TGTGCCAGCTCACCAGGGCTAGCGGGAGCAGAGACCCAGTACTTC
CASSPGLAGAETQYF
>TRBJ2-1|-|TRBV4-2|-
TGTGCCAGCAGCCGGCTACAGGGAGGGGATGAGCAGTTCTTC
CASSRLQGGDEQFF
>TRBJ1-1|TRBD1|TRBV5-1|-
TGCGCCAGCAGCTCAGGGGGACAGATGAACACTGAAGCTTTCTTT
CASSSGGQMNTEAFF
>TRBJ2-3|TRBD2|TRBV28|few
TGTGCCAGCAGCGCTAGCGGGGGAATACCGCTCACCACAGATACGCAGTATTTT
CASSASGGIPLTTDTQYF
>TRBJ2-5|-|TRBV7-8|-
TGTGCCAGCAGTCGTGACACTTCTCCGGAGGAGACCCAGTACTTC
CASSRDTSPEETQYF
>TRBJ1-6|-|TRBV6-5|-
TGTGCCAGCAGTTACGACAGTAATTCACCCCTCCACTTT
CASSYDSNSPLHF
>TRBJ1-5|TRBD1|TRBV4-1|-
TGCGCCAGCAGCCAGGACAGGGTTGGGGATCAGCCCCAGCATTTT
CASSQDRVGDQPQHF
>TRBJ1-3|-|TRBV4-3|-
TGCGCCAGCAGCCAAGATCGGGATGGAGTAAACACCATATATTTT
CASSQDRDGVNTIYF